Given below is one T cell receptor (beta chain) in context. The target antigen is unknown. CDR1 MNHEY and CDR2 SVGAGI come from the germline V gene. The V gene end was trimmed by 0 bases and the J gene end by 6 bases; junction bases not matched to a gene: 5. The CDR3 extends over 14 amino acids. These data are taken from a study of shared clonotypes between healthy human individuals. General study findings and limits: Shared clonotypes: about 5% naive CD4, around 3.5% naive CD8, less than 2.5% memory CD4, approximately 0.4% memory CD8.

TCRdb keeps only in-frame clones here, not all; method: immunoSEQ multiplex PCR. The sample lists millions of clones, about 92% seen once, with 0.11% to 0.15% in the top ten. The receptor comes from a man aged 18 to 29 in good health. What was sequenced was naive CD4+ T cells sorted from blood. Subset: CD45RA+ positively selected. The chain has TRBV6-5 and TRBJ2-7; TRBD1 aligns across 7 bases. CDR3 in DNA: TGTGCCAGCAGTTACTCAAGGACAGGCCCCGAGCAGTACTTC. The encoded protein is CASSYSRTGPEQYF.